This is a list of T cell receptor beta chains from one sample in a study of T cells in narcolepsy. TCRdb's table, derived via immunoSEQ multiplex PCR, lists solely in-frame clones and lacks some. The table lists roughly 18,000 clones, 85% to 90% of them singletons. Material for sequencing was memory (CD45RA-) CD4+ T cells from blood. Every receptor here comes from a human donor in good health. Both conserved end residues are part of each CDR3. The D gene is left open where the match is weak. Size tells how often a clone was seen (once, few, many) or the class of an expanded clone, and some rows leave it out.

>TRBD2|TRBV5-1|-|TRBJ2-1
TGCGCCAGCAGACCCGGACTAGCCGAGCTAAATGAGCAGTTCTTC
CASRPGLAELNEQFF
>-|TRBV4-3|-|TRBJ2-2
TGCGCCAGCAGCCAAGATTGGAGGCTATCCGGGGAGCTGTTTTTT
CASSQDWRLSGELFF
>-|TRBV6-6|-|TRBJ2-5
TGTGCCAGCAGTGCCGGGACAAGGTCACGAAAGACCCAGTACTTC
CASSAGTRSRKTQYF
>-|TRBV14|-|TRBJ1-1
TGTGCCAGCAGCTCGTCGGGTGACTTAGGAGCTTTCTTT
CASSSSGDLGAFF
>-|TRBV7-2|-|TRBJ2-7
TGTGCCAGCAGCTTCGCCAGCGTCCTAGATTCGCCCGGTGCGGAGCAGTACTTC
CASSFASVLDSPGAEQYF
>-|TRBV7-2|-|TRBJ2-1
TGTGCCAGCAGCTTACGGGTCCAAGTAGTGTCGTTCTTC
CASSLRVQVVSFF
>-|TRBV6-5|-|TRBJ1-4
TGTGCCAGCAGTTACACCGGGGACCCCGGCGGGGAAAAACTGTTTTTT
CASSYTGDPGGEKLFF
>-|TRBV7-8|-|TRBJ1-3
TGTGCCAGCAGCACCAGTGGGTCTGGAAACACCATATATTTT
CASSTSGSGNTIYF
>-|TRBV6-1|-|TRBJ2-1
TGTGCCAGCACTTTAGCTCAAACCTACAATGAGCAGTTCTTC
CASTLAQTYNEQFF
>-|TRBV19|-|TRBJ2-2
TGTGCCAGTAGTGCTTCTGGAACAGTTCAGACCGGGGAGCTGTTTTTT
CASSASGTVQTGELFF
>-|TRBV27|-|TRBJ1-2
TGTGCCAGCAGTTTAGGGTGGGACTATGGCTACACCTTC
CASSLGWDYGYTF
>-|TRBV5-1|-|TRBJ2-5
TGCGCCAGCAGCTTGGCTGGCAGCCAAGAGACCCAGTACTTC
CASSLAGSQETQYF
>TRBD1|TRBV30|-|TRBJ1-1
TGTGCCTGGAGCTTAGGACAGGGAACCACTGAAGCTTTCTTT
CAWSLGQGTTEAFF
>-|TRBV30|-|TRBJ1-5
TGTGCCTGGAGCCCGAGGGAGGATCAGCCCCAGCATTTT
CAWSPREDQPQHF
>-|TRBV15|-|TRBJ2-5
TGTGCCACCAGCAGAACTAGGGGCAGGGGAGGGGAGCAGTACTTC
CATSRTRGRGGEQYF
>TRBD2|TRBV14|-|TRBJ2-5
TGTGCCAGCAGCCAAAAAGAGGCGGGAGGGCCAGAGACCCAGTACTTC
CASSQKEAGGPETQYF
>-|TRBV19|-|TRBJ1-1
TGTGCCAGTAGTATCCTGAAGGGAATGGCTGAAGCTTTCTTT
CASSILKGMAEAFF
>-|TRBV9|few|TRBJ2-3
TGTGCCAGCAGCGTTGATAGCACAGATACGCAGTATTTT
CASSVDSTDTQYF
>TRBD2|TRBV10-3|-|TRBJ2-7
TGTGCCATCAGTGGGAGCCTAGCGGGAGCCGGAGAGCAGTACTTC
CAISGSLAGAGEQYF
>-|TRBV9|-|TRBJ2-3
TGTGCCAGCAGCGTAGTGTCAACTGGCACAGATACGCAGTATTTT
CASSVVSTGTDTQYF
>-|TRBV30|-|TRBJ2-3
TGTGCCTGGAGTGTAGGCGGAGCTGATACGCAGTATTTT
CAWSVGGADTQYF
>TRBD1|TRBV9|-|TRBJ1-6
TGTGCCAGCAGCGCTGGACAGGGGACTAATTCACCCCTCCACTTT
CASSAGQGTNSPLHF
>-|TRBV6-1|-|TRBJ1-1
TGTGCCAGCAGTGAAGATAGCGGAGGGGGCACTGAAGCTTTCTTT
CASSEDSGGGTEAFF
>TRBD1|TRBV28|-|TRBJ1-5
TGTGCCAGCAGTTCGATTACAGGGGGTTATAGCAATCAGCCCCAGCATTTT
CASSSITGGYSNQPQHF
>-|TRBV11-2|-|TRBJ1-2
TGTGCCAGCAGCTTAGATCCCGGGCCCTATGGCTACACCTTC
CASSLDPGPYGYTF
>-|TRBV30|-|TRBJ2-2
TGTGCCTGGAAGGAGGTGGCGGGGCGGACCGGGGAGCTGTTTTTT
CAWKEVAGRTGELFF